The rows below give T cell receptor beta chains drawn from one sample of a study of blood T cells in healthy people across ages. MiXCR, run by TCRdb on the 5' RACE reads, gives a single entry per CDR3 protein. The data show around 1.5 million distinct CDR3 sequences, with 59% seen just once and over 6.5% held by the top ten. Sequencing was done on a sample of blood. The receptors stem from a man between 18 and 29 years old in good health. CDR3s include the opening cysteine and the closing phenylalanine or tryptophan. D genes are given only for firm matches. Only some rows state a clone size, as once, few, many or a class for expanded clones.

j_gene | d_gene | abundance | v_gene | CDR3aa | CDR3nt
TRBJ2-1 | TRBD2 | many | TRBV11-2 | CASSLLAGGDEQFF | TGTGCCAGCAGCTTATTAGCGGGAGGAGATGAGCAGTTCTTC
TRBJ1-2 | . | . | TRBV7-2 | CASSDTPPGANYGYTF | TGTGCCAGCAGCGACACCCCACCAGGGGCTAACTATGGCTACACCTTC
TRBJ1-2 | TRBD1 | . | TRBV20-1 | CSARETPGQVTYGYIF | TGCAGTGCTAGAGAGACTCCGGGACAGGTTACCTATGGCTACATCTTC
TRBJ2-5 | TRBD2 | . | TRBV6-2/TRBV6-3 | CASSYSKRGGQETQYF | TGTGCCAGCAGTTACTCGAAGCGCGGGGGGCAAGAGACCCAGTACTTC
TRBJ2-5 | . | . | TRBV4-3 | CASSQDGRGGEQYF | TGCGCCAGCAGCCAAGATGGCAGGGGAGGAGAGCAGTACTTC
TRBJ2-2 | . | . | TRBV11-2 | CASSLRGKVIGELFF | TGTGCCAGCAGCCTTAGGGGGAAGGTTATCGGGGAGCTGTTTTTT
TRBJ2-3 | . | . | TRBV5-1 | CASSSTAGATDTQYF | TGCGCCAGCAGTTCTACCGCAGGGGCGACAGATACGCAGTATTTT
TRBJ2-5 | . | few | TRBV5-1 | CASSSDGVQETQYF | TGCGCCAGCAGCTCGGACGGGGTACAAGAGACCCAGTACTTC
TRBJ1-6 | TRBD1 | . | TRBV4-3 | CASSQDRKNSPLHF | TGCGCCAGCAGCCAGGACAGGAAAAATTCACCCCTCCACTTT
TRBJ1-2 | . | . | TRBV20-1 | CSARETNYGYTF | TGCAGTGCGAGAGAGACTAACTATGGCTACACCTTC
TRBJ2-1 | . | . | TRBV5-1 | CASGTAGQSQFNEQFF | TGCGCCAGCGGGACGGCCGGACAGTCGCAGTTCAATGAGCAGTTCTTC
TRBJ2-7 | . | . | TRBV2 | CASSEANEVGEQYF | TGTGCCAGCAGTGAAGCGAACGAAGTGGGGGAGCAGTACTTC
TRBJ2-3 | . | . | TRBV4-1 | CASSQVHGLTDTQYF | TGCGCCAGCAGCCAAGTCCACGGACTCACAGATACGCAGTATTTT
TRBJ1-4 | . | . | TRBV4-1 | CASSQGRLMGGANEKLFF | TGCGCCAGCAGCCAAGGCCGGTTGATGGGGGGTGCTAATGAAAAACTGTTTTTT
TRBJ1-3 | . | . | TRBV28 | CASSWTYSGNTIYF | TGTGCCAGCAGTTGGACTTACTCTGGAAACACCATATATTTT
TRBJ1-6 | . | few | TRBV12-3/TRBV12-4 | CASSSHPGPTGPLHF | TGTGCCAGCAGTTCACATCCGGGACCCACGGGACCCCTCCACTTT
TRBJ1-5 | . | . | TRBV28 | CASRQGLGNQPQHF | TGTGCCAGCAGACAGGGTCTGGGGAATCAGCCCCAGCATTTT
TRBJ2-7 | . | . | TRBV30 | CAWSSARPYSYEQYF | TGTGCCTGGAGTAGTGCCAGGCCGTATTCCTACGAGCAGTACTTC
TRBJ1-2 | . | few | TRBV4-1 | CASSQEVSRGYTF | TGCGCCAGCAGCCAAGAGGTTAGCCGAGGCTACACCTTC
TRBJ1-5 | . | . | TRBV4-1 | CASSRTVNGNQPQHF | TGCGCCAGCAGCCGGACAGTCAATGGCAATCAGCCCCAGCATTTT
TRBJ2-6 | . | . | TRBV12-3/TRBV12-4 | CASSSVGTGANVLTF | TGTGCCAGCAGTTCAGTAGGGACCGGGGCCAACGTCCTGACTTTC
TRBJ2-3 | . | once | TRBV4-2 | CASSQAGTLTDTQYF | TGTGCCAGCAGTCAAGCGGGGACACTCACAGATACGCAGTATTTT
TRBJ2-7 | TRBD2 | . | TRBV20-1 | CSASPLGLAGGWDEQYF | TGCAGTGCTAGCCCCCTGGGACTAGCGGGAGGGTGGGACGAGCAGTACTTC
TRBJ2-7 | . | . | TRBV7-6 | CASSLEAREQYF | TGTGCCAGCAGCTTAGAGGCTCGCGAGCAGTACTTC
TRBJ2-3 | . | few | TRBV12-3/TRBV12-4 | CASKGQISTDTQYF | TGTGCCAGCAAAGGACAGATCAGCACAGATACGCAGTATTTT
TRBJ2-3 | . | . | TRBV7-2 | CASSLVGVPRRDTQYF | TGTGCCAGCAGCTTAGTAGGAGTCCCCAGACGAGATACGCAGTATTTT
TRBJ1-1 | . | . | TRBV7-9 | CASSLLKTIPTEAFF | TGTGCCAGCAGCTTATTGAAAACCATTCCCACTGAAGCTTTCTTT
TRBJ1-1 | . | few | TRBV7-2 | CASSVASYEAFF | TGTGCCAGCAGCGTAGCCTCCTACGAAGCTTTCTTT
TRBJ2-5 | . | . | TRBV10-1 | CANLRRTRFPETQYF | TGCGCCAACCTGAGAAGGACCAGATTCCCAGAGACCCAGTACTTC
TRBJ1-6 | TRBD1 | . | TRBV7-2 | CASSSDRVSSPLHF | TGTGCCAGCAGCTCAGACAGGGTCAGTTCACCCCTCCACTTT
TRBJ2-1 | TRBD2 | few | TRBV20-1 | CSAREVAGVEQFF | TGCAGTGCTAGAGAAGTAGCGGGAGTGGAGCAGTTCTTC
TRBJ2-3 | . | . | TRBV6-6 | CASSYSKAGSTDTQYF | TGTGCCAGCAGTTACTCGAAGGCGGGGAGCACAGATACGCAGTATTTT
TRBJ2-7 | . | . | TRBV29-1 | CSAGGGGGYELYF | TGCAGCGCCGGAGGAGGGGGAGGCTACGAGCTGTACTTC
TRBJ2-3 | . | few | TRBV4-2 | CASSQGGLGAVTSRDTQYF | TGTGCCAGCAGCCAAGGGGGTCTCGGAGCGGTTACGTCCCGAGATACGCAGTATTTT
TRBJ1-2 | . | few | TRBV4-3 | CASSQESASNYGYTF | TGCGCCAGCAGCCAAGAGTCAGCTTCTAACTATGGCTACACCTTC
TRBJ1-5 | TRBD1 | . | TRBV29-1 | CSVATGTGSGQPQHF | TGCAGCGTCGCGACCGGGACAGGGTCCGGTCAGCCCCAGCATTTT
TRBJ1-6 | . | few | TRBV12-3/TRBV12-4 | CASTFGDSPLHF | TGTGCCAGCACCTTTGGTGATTCACCCCTCCACTTT
TRBJ2-3 | . | once | TRBV27 | CASSFTSGGSDTQNF | TGTGCCAGCAGTTTTACTAGTGGGGGATCAGATACGCAGAATTTT
TRBJ2-5 | . | few | TRBV4-1 | CASKQEYQETQYF | TGCGCCAGCAAACAAGAGTACCAAGAGACCCAGTACTTC
TRBJ2-7 | . | . | TRBV6-2/TRBV6-3 | CASSYSKTYEQYF | TGTGCCAGCAGTTACTCGAAGACGTACGAGCAGTACTTC
TRBJ2-3 | . | . | TRBV7-8 | CASSLEFPVASDTQYF | TGTGCCAGCAGCTTAGAGTTTCCGGTCGCCTCAGATACGCAGTATTTT
TRBJ2-7 | . | once | TRBV7-2 | CASSPEAGFYEQYF | TGTGCCAGCAGCCCCGAGGCAGGGTTCTACGAGCAGTACTTC
TRBJ2-6 | . | . | TRBV7-2 | CASSRRAGSGANVLTF | TGTGCCAGCAGCCGAAGGGCGGGCTCTGGGGCCAACGTCCTGACTTTC
TRBJ2-7 | TRBD2 | few | TRBV12-3/TRBV12-4 | CASSPGLAGRSYEQYF | TGTGCCAGCAGTCCAGGACTAGCGGGAAGATCCTACGAGCAGTACTTC
TRBJ1-2 | . | . | TRBV4-1 | CASSQAGVRYGYTF | TGCGCCAGCAGCCAGGCGGGGGTGCGCTATGGCTACACCTTC
TRBJ1-2 | . | . | TRBV28 | CASSPGLTF | TGTGCCAGCAGTCCGGGGCTCACCTTC
TRBJ2-3 | TRBD2 | . | TRBV9 | CASSVSSGGPLDTQYF | TGTGCCAGCAGCGTGTCTAGCGGGGGGCCCCTTGATACGCAGTATTTT
TRBJ1-2 | . | . | TRBV4-3 | CASSQDEAVRYGCTF | TGCGCCAGCAGCCAAGATGAGGCGGTGCGGTATGGCTGCACCTTC
TRBJ2-3 | TRBD2 | . | TRBV10-3 | CAISTTSGSSEGPDTQYF | TGTGCCATCAGTACGACTAGCGGCTCTTCTGAGGGACCAGATACGCAGTATTTT
TRBJ2-7 | TRBD2 | few | TRBV20-1 | CSASSGGRHYEQYF | TGCAGTGCTAGTAGCGGGGGGAGACACTACGAGCAGTACTTC
TRBJ1-2 | . | few | TRBV29-1 | CSVELGGYGYTF | TGCAGCGTTGAACTTGGTGGCTATGGCTACACCTTC
TRBJ2-5 | . | . | TRBV4-1 | CASSLTRRETQYF | TGCGCCAGCAGCCTGACTCGGAGGGAGACCCAGTACTTC
TRBJ2-1 | TRBD2 | . | TRBV3-1 | CASSRLTSGRADEQFF | TGTGCCAGCAGCCGGCTTACTAGCGGGAGGGCCGATGAGCAGTTCTTC
TRBJ2-7 | TRBD2 | . | TRBV4-2 | CASSPGTSGWDHEQYF | TGTGCCAGCAGCCCCGGGACTAGCGGGTGGGACCACGAGCAGTACTTC
TRBJ2-3 | . | few | TRBV29-1 | CSVEDRVTDTQYF | TGCAGCGTTGAAGATCGGGTGACAGATACGCAGTATTTT
TRBJ2-1 | . | once | TRBV10-3 | CAISENIDEQFF | TGTGCCATCAGTGAAAATATTGATGAGCAGTTCTTC
TRBJ2-2 | TRBD2 | . | TRBV3-1 | CASSQESTSDTGELFF | TGTGCCAGCAGCCAAGAATCGACTAGCGACACCGGGGAGCTGTTTTTT
TRBJ2-2 | . | . | TRBV20-1 | CSTQPQNLLGGELFF | TGCAGTACTCAGCCCCAAAACCTCCTGGGCGGGGAGCTGTTTTTT